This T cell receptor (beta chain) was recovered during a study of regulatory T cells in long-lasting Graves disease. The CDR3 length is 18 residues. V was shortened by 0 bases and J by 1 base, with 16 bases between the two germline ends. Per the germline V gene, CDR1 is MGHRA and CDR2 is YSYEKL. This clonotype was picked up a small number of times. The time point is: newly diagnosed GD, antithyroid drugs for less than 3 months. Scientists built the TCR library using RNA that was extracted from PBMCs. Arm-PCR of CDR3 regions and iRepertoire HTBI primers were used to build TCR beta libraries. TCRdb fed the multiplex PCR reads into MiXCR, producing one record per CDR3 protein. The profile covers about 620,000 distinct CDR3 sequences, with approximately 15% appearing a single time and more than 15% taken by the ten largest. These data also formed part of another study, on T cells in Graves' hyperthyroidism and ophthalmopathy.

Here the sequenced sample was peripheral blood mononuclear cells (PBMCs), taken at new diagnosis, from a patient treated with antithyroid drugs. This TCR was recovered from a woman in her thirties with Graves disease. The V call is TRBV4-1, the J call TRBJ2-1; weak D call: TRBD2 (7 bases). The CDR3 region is CASSQEGGGSSSYNEQFF. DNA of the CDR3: TGCGCCAGCAGCCAAGAGGGGGGCGGGAGTAGTTCCTACAATGAGCAGTTCTTC.